A selection of T cell receptor beta chains follows, all from one sample in a study of blood T cell repertoires in COVID-19. Assay used: immunoSEQ multiplex PCR; TCRdb lists only in-frame clones, some missing. The sample has roughly 140,000 clones, 81% seen once; the top ten hold more than 7%. The sample comprised peripheral blood. Receptors were obtained from a human donor with acute or convalescent COVID-19. The donor label of this sample is uncertain. Both conserved end residues are part of each CDR3. Each record gives: CDR3 length, clone size, V gene, D gene, J gene, CDR3 DNA, CDR3 protein. The D gene is left open where the match is weak. Size tells how often a clone was seen (once, few, many) or the class of an expanded clone, and some rows leave it out.

13	-	TRBV4-2	-	TRBJ1-1	TGTGCCAGCAGCCTACAGATGAACACTGAAGCTTTCTTT	CASSLQMNTEAFF
14	-	TRBV2	-	TRBJ2-5	TGTGCCAGCAGCAATCAGGGCAGGGAAGAGACCCAGTACTTC	CASSNQGREETQYF
14	-	TRBV6-5	-	TRBJ2-1	TGTGCCAGCAGTTACCAGGGTCCGCTAAATGAGCAGTTCTTC	CASSYQGPLNEQFF
19	-	TRBV19	TRBD1	TRBJ2-1	TGTGCCAGTAGTATACGGGGACAGGGGGCCACTAGCTCCTACAATGAGCAGTTCTTC	CASSIRGQGATSSYNEQFF
14	many	TRBV7-9	TRBD1	TRBJ2-3	TGTGCCAGCAGACCAGGGGGTTGGGCAGATACGCAGTATTTT	CASRPGGWADTQYF
13	-	TRBV6-5	-	TRBJ1-2	TGTGCCAGCAGCTCCGGGGGAAACTATGGCTACACCTTC	CASSSGGNYGYTF
13	-	TRBV9	-	TRBJ2-5	TGTGCCAGCAGCTGGAACAGCCAAGAGACCCAGTACTTC	CASSWNSQETQYF
15	-	TRBV7-6	TRBD2	TRBJ2-1	TGTGCCAGCAGCTTAGATAGCGGGGGGGACAATGAGCAGTTCTTC	CASSLDSGGDNEQFF
17	-	TRBV5-5	TRBD1	TRBJ1-5	TGTGCCAGCAGCTTGAGACCGGCAGGGGGCGATTATCAGCCCCAGCATTTT	CASSLRPAGGDYQPQHF
16	once	TRBV27	-	TRBJ2-1	TGTGCCAGCAGTTTCTACGGGCAGGGTGGCTACAATGAGCAGTTCTTC	CASSFYGQGGYNEQFF
14	-	TRBV18	-	TRBJ1-2	TGTGCCAGCTCACCGTCCCGGGACTCGGGTGGCTACACCTTC	CASSPSRDSGGYTF
16	-	TRBV9	TRBD2	TRBJ2-1	TGTGCCAGCAGCGTGTCTAGCGGGGGGGCGTACAATGAGCAGTTCTTC	CASSVSSGGAYNEQFF
16	-	TRBV15	-	TRBJ1-6	TGTGCCACCAGCCCTACCGACGCCCTGACTGGGTCACCCCTCCACTTT	CATSPTDALTGSPLHF
11	-	TRBV6-5	-	TRBJ1-1	TGTGCCAGCAGCAGTCGAATTGAAGCTTTCTTT	CASSSRIEAFF
15	-	TRBV15	-	TRBJ1-2	TGTGCCACCAGCAGGGGAGGAGTGCAAGGCTATGGCTACACCTTC	CATSRGGVQGYGYTF
11	-	TRBV29-1	-	TRBJ1-2	TGCAGCGTGAGAAGGGAGTATGGCTACACCTTC	CSVRREYGYTF
12	-	TRBV29-1	TRBD1	TRBJ1-4	TGCAGCGTAGCGGGACAGGGGGAAAAACTGTTTTTT	CSVAGQGEKLFF
16	-	TRBV11-2	-	TRBJ1-6	TGTGCCAGCAGCTCCGCAGGCCAGGGCTATAATTCACCCCTCCACTTT	CASSSAGQGYNSPLHF
15	-	TRBV5-5	-	TRBJ1-5	TGTGCCAGCAGCCGTACCCCCGGAGACAATCAGCCCCAGCATTTT	CASSRTPGDNQPQHF
16	-	TRBV2	TRBD2	TRBJ2-3	TGTGCCAGCAGTGAAGAGGCGGGGGGGCGATCAGATACGCAGTATTTT	CASSEEAGGRSDTQYF
15	-	TRBV2	TRBD1	TRBJ1-6	TGTGCCAGCTCCGGGACAGGGGAGACCGGTTCACCCCTCCACTTT	CASSGTGETGSPLHF
13	-	TRBV4-1	-	TRBJ1-1	TGCGCCAGCAGTTATACGCGCGGCACTGAAGCTTTCTTT	CASSYTRGTEAFF
15	-	TRBV9	-	TRBJ2-2	TGTGCCAGCAGCGTTGGAGGGGGCAACACCGGGGAGCTGTTTTTT	CASSVGGGNTGELFF
13	-	TRBV30	-	TRBJ1-6	TGTGCCTGGAGGTCCGACCAGGGCTCACCCCTCCACTTT	CAWRSDQGSPLHF
15	few	TRBV19	TRBD1	TRBJ1-2	TGTGCCAGTACCCCCTTAGTGACAGGGCTATATGGCTACACCTTC	CASTPLVTGLYGYTF
16	-	TRBV12-5	-	TRBJ2-2	TGTGCTAGTGGTTCCGTGGCAGGGACGAACACCGGGGAGCTGTTTTTT	CASGSVAGTNTGELFF
14	-	TRBV19	-	TRBJ1-6	TGTGCCAGTAGGTGGGCCGGAGGGAATTCACCCCTCCACTTT	CASRWAGGNSPLHF
13	-	TRBV6-6	-	TRBJ1-2	TGTGCCAGCAGTCCCCTGATGAGTTATGGCTACACCTTC	CASSPLMSYGYTF
14	-	TRBV28	-	TRBJ1-2	TGTGCCAGCAGTTTGGAAGAACAGTTCTATGGCTACACCTTC	CASSLEEQFYGYTF
14	-	TRBV3-1/TRBV3-2	-	TRBJ1-3	TGTGCCAGCAGTCCCACAGGGACTGGAAACACCATATATTTT	CASSPTGTGNTIYF
13	-	TRBV19	-	TRBJ2-7	TGTGCCAGTAGTATCGGGTTTTGGGACGAGCAGTACTTC	CASSIGFWDEQYF
13	-	TRBV19	TRBD1	TRBJ2-7	TGTGCCAGTAGAGGACAGGGCGGCGACGAGCAGTACTTC	CASRGQGGDEQYF
15	-	TRBV30	-	TRBJ2-4	TGTGCCTGGAATAGGCGGGATCTAGCCAAAAACATTCAGTACTTC	CAWNRRDLAKNIQYF
14	-	TRBV4-1	TRBD1	TRBJ2-7	TGCGCCAGCAGCCAAGTGACAGGGAACTACGAGCAGTACTTC	CASSQVTGNYEQYF
14	few	TRBV7-9	TRBD1	TRBJ1-2	TGTGCCAGCAGCTACGGGACAGGGGGCGATGGCTACACCTTC	CASSYGTGGDGYTF
18	-	TRBV5-4	TRBD1	TRBJ1-3	TGTGCCAGCAGCCCGGGACAGGGCACACCGCACTCTGGAAACACCATATATTTT	CASSPGQGTPHSGNTIYF
15	-	TRBV9	TRBD2	TRBJ2-3	TGTGCCAGCAGCTGGCGGACTAGCGGCCTAGATACGCAGTATTTT	CASSWRTSGLDTQYF
16	few	TRBV27	-	TRBJ2-6	TGTGCCAGCAGTCCGGGACATTACTCTGGGGCCAACGTCCTGACTTTC	CASSPGHYSGANVLTF
13	-	TRBV24-1	TRBD1	TRBJ2-1	TGTGCCACCAGTCAGGGACAGGGATCTGAGCAGTTCTTC	CATSQGQGSEQFF
14	-	TRBV21-1	-	TRBJ2-7	TGTGCCAGCTTCCCGAGTCAGGGATCCTACGAGCAGTACTTC	CASFPSQGSYEQYF
14	-	TRBV27	-	TRBJ1-1	TGTGCCAGCAGTTTCACAGGAGATAACTCTGAAGCTTTCTTT	CASSFTGDNSEAFF